The rows below give T cell receptor beta chains drawn from one sample of a study of cytomegalovirus exposure and HLA in healthy donors. Here immunoSEQ multiplex PCR was the method, and the copy in TCRdb shows in-frame clones only, minus some. In the table there are 110,000 or so clones, 76% of which are singletons. Sequencing was performed on PBMCs. The receptors come from a middle-aged man in good health and CMV-seropositive. CDR3s include the opening cysteine and the closing phenylalanine or tryptophan. A D gene is named only where the DNA matches it firmly. Clone sizes are given selectively: once, few, many, or a class where the clone is expanded.

abundance,v_gene,j_gene,d_gene,len,CDR3aa,CDR3nt
.,TRBV5-1,TRBJ1-4,.,14,CASSFEGGNEKLFF,TGCGCCAGCAGCTTTGAGGGGGGGAATGAAAAACTGTTTTTT
.,TRBV6-5,TRBJ2-6,TRBD2,16,CASSSLAGYGANVLTF,TGTGCCAGCAGTTCCCTAGCGGGATATGGGGCCAACGTCCTGACTTTC
few,TRBV10-3,TRBJ2-1,.,15,CAISESRLAYNEQFF,TGTGCCATCAGTGAGTCACGACTAGCCTACAATGAGCAGTTCTTC
once,TRBV30,TRBJ1-2,.,12,CAWSYQASGYTF,TGTGCCTGGAGCTACCAGGCGAGCGGCTACACCTTC
.,TRBV5-1,TRBJ2-1,TRBD2,13,CASSLDSGNEQFF,TGCGCCAGCAGCTTGGATAGCGGGAATGAGCAGTTCTTC
.,TRBV10-3,TRBJ1-4,TRBD1,15,CAISDGTGPNEKLFF,TGTGCCATCAGTGACGGGACAGGCCCAAATGAAAAACTGTTTTTT
.,TRBV27,TRBJ1-4,.,15,CASSPWTAPNEKLFF,TGTGCCAGCAGTCCTTGGACAGCCCCTAATGAAAAACTGTTTTTT
.,TRBV5-1,TRBJ1-6,TRBD1,15,CATSTTGNGNSPLHF,TGCGCCACATCGACGACAGGGAACGGCAATTCACCCCTCCACTTT
.,TRBV11-2,TRBJ1-1,TRBD1,14,CASSWGQGYTEAFF,TGTGCCAGCAGCTGGGGACAGGGTTACACTGAAGCTTTCTTT
.,TRBV27,TRBJ1-1,TRBD1,15,CASSLTYGTATEAFF,TGTGCCAGCAGTTTAACGTACGGGACAGCCACTGAAGCTTTCTTT
.,TRBV19,TRBJ2-7,TRBD2,15,CASSLRTSGSYEQYF,TGTGCCAGTAGTCTAAGGACTAGCGGTTCCTACGAGCAGTACTTC
.,TRBV18,TRBJ1-6,TRBD1,15,CASSFTGTDNSPLHF,TGTGCCAGCTCATTTACCGGGACAGATAATTCACCCCTCCACTTT
.,TRBV28,TRBJ1-6,.,15,CASSVTGSANSPLHF,TGTGCCAGCAGTGTCACAGGGTCGGCTAATTCACCCCTCCACTTT
once,TRBV7-9,TRBJ2-1,.,14,CASRDGSSYNEQFF,TGTGCCAGCAGAGACGGGAGCTCCTACAATGAGCAGTTCTTC
.,TRBV7-8,TRBJ1-2,TRBD1,15,CASRPQGKKDYGYTF,TGTGCCAGCAGGCCACAGGGGAAGAAGGACTATGGCTACACCTTC
.,TRBV11-2,TRBJ2-7,.,11,CASSLQYEQYF,TGTGCCAGCAGCTTACAATACGAGCAGTACTTC
.,TRBV7-9,TRBJ2-5,.,12,CASSLAAETQYF,TGTGCCAGCAGCTTAGCGGCCGAGACCCAGTACTTC
.,TRBV19,TRBJ1-5,TRBD1,13,CATNGQGIQSQHF,TGTGCCACCAATGGACAGGGGATTCAGTCCCAGCATTTT